This TCR beta chain is from a study of blood T cell repertoires in COVID-19. Study in general: Nucleic acid was either cDNA or gDNA, and it came from T cells, B-cell-depleted T cells, or PBMCs.

This CDR3 is 15 amino acids long. Trimming took off 3 bases at V and 1 base at J, with 10 bases between the two ends. Per the germline V gene, CDR1 is KGHSH and CDR2 is LQKENI. The table lists this clone with a few counts. Other nucleotide sequences from this sample produce the same CDR3. Authors' methods: How many nucleated cells were present was estimated from reference gene primer amplification. Assay: immunoSEQ multiplex PCR; the TCRdb copy retains only in-frame clones and omits some. That table gives V, J and clone size, and the DNA gave D and trimming. The sample carries hundreds of thousands of clones, about nine tenths recorded once.

This sequence joins TRBV18 and TRBJ1-5; no firm D call. The clonotype originates from a man younger than 35 with active or convalescent COVID-19. Sample: peripheral blood. Here the CDR3 DNA reads TGTGCCAGCTCACCTAGTGCGGGGAGCAATCAGCCCCAGCATTTT. Protein product: CASSPSAGSNQPQHF.